This T cell receptor (beta chain) was sequenced for a study of molecular identifiers for immune sequencing clone quantification. TCRdb re-derived calls from the PCR reads in MiXCR, one entry per CDR3 protein. The table shows tens of thousands of distinct CDR3 sequences, with roughly 23% occurring only once. This CDR3 comprises 17 residues. Germline-derived CDR1 and CDR2 are MDHEN and SYDVKM. J was trimmed by 1 base and V by 5 bases; bases with no gene match: 9. RNA fractions of 10%, 30% or 50% and roughly 19,000 to 1,000,000 sorted cells were the source of naive CD8 libraries. The specimen sequenced was naive CD8+ T cells from blood, with Jurkat cell RNA spiked in. Sample subset: FACS-sorted CD8+CD4-CCR7+CD45RA+ naive T cells. The V and J genes are TRBV28 and TRBJ1-5; 9 bases agree with TRBD1. The sequence was obtained from a human donor in good health. Some libraries in this study had Jurkat cell RNA spiked in. CDR3 bases: TGTGCCAGCAGTCCTATTGGGACAGGGTGGAGCAATCAGCCCCAGCATTTT. Protein: CASSPIGTGWSNQPQHF.